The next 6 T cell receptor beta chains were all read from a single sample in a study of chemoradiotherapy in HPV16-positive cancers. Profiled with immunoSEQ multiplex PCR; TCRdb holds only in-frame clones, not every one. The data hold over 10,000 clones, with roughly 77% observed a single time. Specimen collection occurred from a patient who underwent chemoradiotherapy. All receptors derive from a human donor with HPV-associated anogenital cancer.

The DNA for the CDR3 is TGTGCCAGCAGCGTGGGCGGGGGGGCTGGGGCCAACGTCCTGACTTTC. This codes for CASSVGGGAGANVLTF. The rearrangement uses TRBV9 and TRBJ2-6, with 9 bases that match TRBD2. The V gene's germline CDR1 is SGDLS and CDR2 YYNGEE. The CDR3 contains 16 residues. V shed 2 bases, J shed 2 bases, and the junction held 2 bases outside the gene matches.

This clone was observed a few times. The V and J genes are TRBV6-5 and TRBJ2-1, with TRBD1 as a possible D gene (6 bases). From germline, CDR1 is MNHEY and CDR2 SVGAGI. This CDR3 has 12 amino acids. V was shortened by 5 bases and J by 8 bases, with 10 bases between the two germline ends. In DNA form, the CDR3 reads TGTGCCAGCAGTCGGACAGTCGATGAGCAGTTCTTC. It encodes CASSRTVDEQFF.

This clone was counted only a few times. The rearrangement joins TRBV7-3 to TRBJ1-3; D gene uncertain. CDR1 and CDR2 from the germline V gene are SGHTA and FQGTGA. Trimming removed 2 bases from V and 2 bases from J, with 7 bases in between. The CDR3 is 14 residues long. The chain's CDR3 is CASSLGTTGNTIYF. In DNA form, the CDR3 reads TGTGCCAGCAGCTTAGGTACTACTGGAAACACCATATATTTT.

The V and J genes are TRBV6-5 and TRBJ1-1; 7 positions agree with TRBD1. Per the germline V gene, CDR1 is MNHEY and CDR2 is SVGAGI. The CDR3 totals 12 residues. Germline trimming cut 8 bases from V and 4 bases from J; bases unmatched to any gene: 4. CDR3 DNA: TGTGCCAGCGGGCAGGGGGGCACTGAAGCTTTCTTT. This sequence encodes CASGQGGTEAFF.

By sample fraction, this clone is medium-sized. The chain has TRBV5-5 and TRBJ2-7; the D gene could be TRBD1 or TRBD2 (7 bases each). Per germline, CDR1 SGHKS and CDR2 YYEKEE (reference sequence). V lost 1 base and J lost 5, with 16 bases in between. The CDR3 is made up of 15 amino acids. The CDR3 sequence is CASSLWAGGGNEQYF. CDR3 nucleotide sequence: TGTGCCAGCAGCTTGTGGGCAGGGGGAGGGAACGAGCAGTACTTC.

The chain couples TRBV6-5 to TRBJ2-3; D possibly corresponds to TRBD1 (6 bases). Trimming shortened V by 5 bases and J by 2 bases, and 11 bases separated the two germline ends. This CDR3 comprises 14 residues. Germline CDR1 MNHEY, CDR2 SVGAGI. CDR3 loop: CASSRGTSTDTQYF. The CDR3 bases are TGTGCCAGCAGTAGGGGGACCTCCACAGATACGCAGTATTTT.